The T cell receptor (beta chain) under discussion was sequenced for a study of CD8 T cells in ankylosing spondylitis (dated by TCRdb to the late 2010s). Looking at the study overall: The study set out to find disease-linked TCR variants by profiling T cell receptor beta repertoires in ankylosing spondylitis patients and healthy donors. Peripheral blood was sampled, and synovial fluid was additionally collected from ankylosing spondylitis patients. In total, the full study cohort was made up of approximately 99 healthy donors and 25 ankylosing spondylitis patients.

Results and caveats for the whole study, not just this receptor: Some motif variants had previously been reported in the synovial fluid and blood of reactive arthritis patients, which suggests shared mechanisms of disease initiation. In peripheral blood, the disease-linked clones were found at relatively low frequencies and had a CD8+ phenotype. The disease-linked clones were reported to be significantly enriched in matched synovial fluid samples from ankylosing spondylitis patients. A TCR beta motif of roughly 8 highly homologous amino acid variants appeared characteristic of blood from ankylosing spondylitis patients.

The sequencing machine was an Illumina HiSeq 2500. Quantitative 5'-RACE with molecular barcodes was used to prepare TCR beta libraries. On the authors' methods: Disease-linked TCR variants were identified with a new computational method built on a probabilistic model of VDJ rearrangement. TCRdb itself trimmed the public reads at Q25 with fastp, ran MiXCR and retained productive beta chains. Rows merge per CDR3 protein into single entries with the most common DNA and genes. TCRdb's processing, not the authors' own work, is the source of the V and J calls. The sample table shows about 310,000 distinct CDR3 sequences, and roughly 20% are seen once. Roughly 4% of the sample is held by the ten biggest clonotypes. With respect to this clonotype: Which antigen it targets is not known. Base qualities are not at hand, and no much larger clone is one base apart.

The receptor was isolated from a female donor with ankylosing spondylitis or in good health (not recorded which). Sequencing was performed on blood, either unsorted or a sorted T cell fraction (not recorded which).

This receptor has the CDR3 CASSRPPDRGQKISEQYF. The sequenced DNA: TGCGCCAGCAGCCGCCCCCCGGACAGGGGCCAGAAAATCTCCGAGCAGTACTTC. The V and J segments used are TRBV4-1 and TRBJ2-7; 9 of the junction bases match TRBD1. From the germline V gene, CDR1 is MGHRA and CDR2 is YSYEKL. V loses 4 bases at its end and J loses 6 bases; junction bases beyond the gene matches: 19. The CDR3 measures 18 amino acids from cysteine to phenylalanine. Just CDR3 DNA is preserved here, 54 bases in frame from base 1.